This entry features one TCR beta chain sequence. The data are from a study of cytomegalovirus exposure and HLA in healthy donors. The CDR3 totals 15 residues. This PCR relied on a set of 60 Vbeta primers and 13 Jbeta primers. The repertoire was sequenced with immunoSEQ multiplex PCR; TCRdb's copy has only in-frame clones and lacks some. The table has approximately 150,000 clones, about 80% seen once. The clonotype comes from a woman aged 45-65 years in good health and CMV-seronegative. Sequenced sample: PBMCs. J is TRBJ2-3 and V is TRBV21-1; TRBD1 reflects the table's D call only, with no check against the DNA. TRBV21-1 is described as a pseudogene. As DNA, the CDR3 is TGTGCCAGCAGCGCTGCGCAGGGGTGCACAGATACGCAGTATTTT. Its translation is CASSAAQGCTDTQYF.